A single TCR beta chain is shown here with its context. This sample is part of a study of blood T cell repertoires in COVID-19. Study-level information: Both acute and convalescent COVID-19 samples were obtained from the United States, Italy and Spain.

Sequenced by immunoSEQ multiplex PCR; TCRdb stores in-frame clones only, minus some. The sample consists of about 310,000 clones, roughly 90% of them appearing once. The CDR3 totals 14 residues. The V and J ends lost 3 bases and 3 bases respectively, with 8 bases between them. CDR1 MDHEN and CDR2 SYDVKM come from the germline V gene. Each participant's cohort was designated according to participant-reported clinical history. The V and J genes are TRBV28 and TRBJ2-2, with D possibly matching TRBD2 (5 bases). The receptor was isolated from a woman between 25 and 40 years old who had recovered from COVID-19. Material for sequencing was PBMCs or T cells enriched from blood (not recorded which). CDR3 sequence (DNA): TGTGCCAGCAGTTTCAGGCGGGACACCGGGGAGCTGTTTTTT. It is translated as CASSFRRDTGELFF.